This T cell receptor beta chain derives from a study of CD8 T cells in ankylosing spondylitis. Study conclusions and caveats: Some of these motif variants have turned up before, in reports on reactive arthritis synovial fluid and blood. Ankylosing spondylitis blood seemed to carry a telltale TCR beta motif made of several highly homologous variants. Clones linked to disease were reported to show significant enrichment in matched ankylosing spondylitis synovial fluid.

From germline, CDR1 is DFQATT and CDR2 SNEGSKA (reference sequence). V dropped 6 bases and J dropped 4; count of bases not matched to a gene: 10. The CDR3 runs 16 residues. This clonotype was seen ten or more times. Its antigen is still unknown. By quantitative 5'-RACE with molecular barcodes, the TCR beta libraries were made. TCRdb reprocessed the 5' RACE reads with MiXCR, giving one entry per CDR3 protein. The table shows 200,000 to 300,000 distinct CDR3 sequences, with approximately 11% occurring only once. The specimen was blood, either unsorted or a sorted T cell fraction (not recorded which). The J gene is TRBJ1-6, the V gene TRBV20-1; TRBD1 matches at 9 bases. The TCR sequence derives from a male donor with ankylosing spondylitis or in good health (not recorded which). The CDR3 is CSASGTGTGYNSPLHF. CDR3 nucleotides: TGCAGTGCCTCCGGGACAGGGACCGGATATAATTCACCCCTCCACTTT.